These T cell receptor beta chains were read from a single sample in a study of T cells in Graves' hyperthyroidism and ophthalmopathy. TCRdb recomputed calls from the multiplex PCR reads with MiXCR, one row per CDR3 protein. The data show hundreds of thousands of distinct CDR3 sequences, with 15% to 20% seen just once and about 17% held by the top ten. The sequencing input was blood. Every receptor here comes from a young woman with Graves' hyperthyroidism. The CDR3 runs from the conserved cysteine through the conserved F or W. The D gene is left open where the match is weak. Clone size appears in some rows only: once, few, many, or a class for an expanded clone.

d_call clone_size j_call v_call cdr3_nt cdr3_aa
NA few TRBJ1-1 TRBV7-2 TGTGCCAGCAGGATCGGATTACTGAACACTGAAGCTTTCTTT CASRIGLLNTEAFF
NA many TRBJ2-3 TRBV12-3/TRBV12-4 TGTGCCAGCATTCGGAGGGGCACAGATACGCAGTATTTT CASIRRGTDTQYF
NA many TRBJ2-7 TRBV12-3/TRBV12-4 TGTGCCAGCAGTTTACAGGGGGGACCATATTACGAGCAGTACTTC CASSLQGGPYYEQYF
TRBD2 many TRBJ2-3 TRBV2 TGTGCCAGCAGTGAAGTAATTACGGGAGGGATAGATACGCAGTATTTT CASSEVITGGIDTQYF
TRBD1 many TRBJ1-4 TRBV20-1 TGCAGTGCTACACAGGGGGCAGAGGAAAAACTGTTTTTT CSATQGAEEKLFF
NA many TRBJ2-5 TRBV7-9 TGTGCCAGCAGCCGAGGCCCGGGGGCCCAAGAGACCCAGTACTTC CASSRGPGAQETQYF
NA many TRBJ2-2 TRBV28 TGTGCCAGCAGCCCCACAGGGCTAAAGGACACCGGGGAGCTGTTTTTT CASSPTGLKDTGELFF
NA NA TRBJ2-1 TRBV5-1 TGCGCCAGCACAAGGGTGGACAGCTACAATGAGCAGTTCTTC CASTRVDSYNEQFF
NA many TRBJ2-1 TRBV5-1 TGCGCCAGCAGCTTTTTGGTGGGGGGACACATATACAATGAGCAGTTCTTC CASSFLVGGHIYNEQFF
TRBD1 many TRBJ1-5 TRBV2 TGTGCCAGCACGGAAGAGGGACAGCTAAGCAATCAGCCCCAGCATTTT CASTEEGQLSNQPQHF
NA many TRBJ1-1 TRBV3-1 TGTGCCAGCAGCCAAGACCAGGGCGGGACTGAAGCTTTCTTT CASSQDQGGTEAFF
NA few TRBJ1-2 TRBV27 TGTGCCAGCAGTTTATCGGGCTTCACTAACTATGGCTACACCTTC CASSLSGFTNYGYTF
NA NA TRBJ2-2 TRBV27 TGTGCCAGCACTCCCTTAGGACTAAACACCGGGGAGCTGTTTTTT CASTPLGLNTGELFF
NA NA TRBJ2-1 TRBV29-1 TGCAGCGTTGAAGGGGTGCGGGATCGGTACAATGAGCAGTTCTTC CSVEGVRDRYNEQFF
TRBD1 many TRBJ1-2 TRBV24-1 TGTGCCACCAGCAGACAGGGTTCCGGCTACACCTTC CATSRQGSGYTF
NA NA TRBJ1-5 TRBV6-9 TGTGCCAGCAGGCCCAGCAATCAGCCCCAGCATTTT CASRPSNQPQHF
NA many TRBJ1-2 TRBV20-1 TGCAGTGCTAGTGCACCTAACTATGGCTACACCTTC CSASAPNYGYTF
NA many TRBJ1-1 TRBV12-3/TRBV12-4 TGTGCCAGCAGTTTGAACAGCCCGATGATAGCTTTCTTT CASSLNSPMIAFF
TRBD2 NA TRBJ2-5 TRBV3-1 TGTGCCAGCAGCCCAGAGCCTAGCGGGAGGTCGGAGACCCAGTACTTC CASSPEPSGRSETQYF
NA many TRBJ2-5 TRBV11-3 TGTGCCAGCAGCTTAGAGGGAAAGACCCAGTACTTC CASSLEGKTQYF
TRBD2 many TRBJ2-3 TRBV5-1 TGCGCCAGCAGCTTGAGTAGCGGGAGGGCCACAGATACGCAGTATTTT CASSLSSGRATDTQYF
NA many TRBJ2-1 TRBV12-3/TRBV12-4 TGTGCCAGCAGTTTATCCGGGGTCTCCTACAATGAGCAGTTCTTC CASSLSGVSYNEQFF
NA few TRBJ2-7 TRBV28 TGTGCCAGCACCCCGGGGGGCAGGGCGATCGGGGAGCAGTACTTC CASTPGGRAIGEQYF
NA NA TRBJ2-1 TRBV4-2 TGTGCCAGCAGCCAAGGGGGCTCGGGGGACTCCTACAATGAGCAGTTCTTC CASSQGGSGDSYNEQFF
NA NA TRBJ1-1 TRBV19 TGTGCCAGTAGTTTGTCGGGGATCCCTGAAGCTTTCTTT CASSLSGIPEAFF
NA few TRBJ2-3 TRBV30 TGTGCCTGGAGTGTCCTCGGAGCAGATACGCAGTATTTT CAWSVLGADTQYF
TRBD1 few TRBJ1-4 TRBV6-1 TGTGCCAGCAGTGAAGCAGGAGGGGGCAGGAATGAAAAACTGTTTTTT CASSEAGGGRNEKLFF
TRBD2 few TRBJ2-1 TRBV25-1 TGTGCCAGCAGTGAATATGCTAGCGGGAGGATATCGTTCTTC CASSEYASGRISFF
NA NA TRBJ2-5 TRBV7-6 TGTGCCAGCAGCTCCTACGGCGCAGGGTCGGGAGAGACCCAGTACTTC CASSSYGAGSGETQYF
TRBD2 many TRBJ2-7 TRBV20-1 TGCAGTGCTTCAACTCAAGCGGGAGGAAGCTACGAGCAGTACTTC CSASTQAGGSYEQYF
NA many TRBJ2-7 TRBV28 TGTGCCAGCATCCAACCTGGGATTACCTACGAGCAGTACTTC CASIQPGITYEQYF
NA NA TRBJ1-4 TRBV6-1 TGTGCCAGCAGTGGCTCAGAAAAACTGTTTTTT CASSGSEKLFF
NA many TRBJ2-5 TRBV4-2 TGTGCCAGCAGCCCCAGACCGACGGGAGAGGGGGAGACCCAGTACTTC CASSPRPTGEGETQYF
NA many TRBJ2-3 TRBV28 TGTGCCAGCAGTTTACGGCAAGACGACACAGATACGCAGTATTTT CASSLRQDDTDTQYF
TRBD1 NA TRBJ2-1 TRBV7-9 TGTGCCAGCAGCTTAAACAGGGGGCCGCTCATTTATGAGCAGTTCTTC CASSLNRGPLIYEQFF
TRBD1 NA TRBJ1-1 TRBV6-1 TGTGCCAGCACCCCGACAGGGGCCGGGGATGAAGCTTTCTTT CASTPTGAGDEAFF
TRBD2 many TRBJ2-7 TRBV20-1 TGCAGTGCTAGAGATTCGCCTTCGTGGCTAGCGGGATCCTACGAGCAGTACTTC CSARDSPSWLAGSYEQYF
NA many TRBJ1-6 TRBV6-2/TRBV6-3 TGTGCCAGCACCCCCGGAGGGGTTTCACCCCTCCACTTT CASTPGGVSPLHF
TRBD2 NA TRBJ2-6 TRBV2 TGTGCCAGCAGTGACAGGGGGCGACTAGCGGGAGTGGCTGGGGCCAACGTCCTGACTTTC CASSDRGRLAGVAGANVLTF
TRBD1 NA TRBJ2-7 TRBV11-2 TGTGCCAGCAGCCTGGACAGGCCCGCTCGGGACGAGCAGTACTTC CASSLDRPARDEQYF
TRBD2 NA TRBJ2-5 TRBV15 TGTGCCACCAGCAGAGTAGCGGGGCAAGAGACCCAGTACTTC CATSRVAGQETQYF
TRBD1 many TRBJ2-5 TRBV29-1 TGCAGCGTTGGACAGGGGCAAGAGACCCAGTACTTC CSVGQGQETQYF
NA many TRBJ2-5 TRBV7-2 TGTGCCAGCAGCTTTACGGGACACTGGCAAGAGACCCAGTACTTC CASSFTGHWQETQYF
NA NA TRBJ1-1 TRBV29-1 TGCAGCGTTGAAGATCCGACTGCTTTCTTT CSVEDPTAFF
TRBD1 NA TRBJ1-2 TRBV7-8 TGTGCCAGCAGCTTACGTTATAAGACAGGGGATGGCTACACCTTC CASSLRYKTGDGYTF
NA many TRBJ2-3 TRBV29-1 TGCAGCACCAAGACAGGATGGAGCACAGATACGCAGTATTTT CSTKTGWSTDTQYF
NA many TRBJ1-6 TRBV20-1 TGCAGTGCTAGTAGCGGCAACAGGAATTCACCCCTCCACTTT CSASSGNRNSPLHF
NA few TRBJ1-2 TRBV5-1 TGCGCCAGCAGCTTAATTGCAGGGGAAGGCTACACCTTC CASSLIAGEGYTF
NA few TRBJ1-4 TRBV18 TGTGCCAGCTCACCACTCGGGGCAGCGGGGGAAAAACTGTTTTTT CASSPLGAAGEKLFF
NA few TRBJ1-2 TRBV7-9 TGTGCCAGCAGCAACGTGCCCCCAACGGCTAACTATGGCTACACCTTC CASSNVPPTANYGYTF
TRBD2 many TRBJ2-5 TRBV7-8 TGTGCCAGCAGCTTAGCGCTAGCGGGAGGATCGGAGACCCAGTACTTC CASSLALAGGSETQYF
NA NA TRBJ2-2 TRBV5-1 TGCGCCAGCAGCTCCCTCTCAGGGGTTCCGAACACCGGGGAGCTGTTTTTT CASSSLSGVPNTGELFF
NA NA TRBJ2-7 TRBV12-3/TRBV12-4 TGTGCCAGCAGACCGGGACCGTTCTACGAGCAGTACTTC CASRPGPFYEQYF
TRBD1 many TRBJ1-1 TRBV12-3/TRBV12-4 TGTGCCAGCAGTCCCGGACAGGGGGCGGGTGGCACTGAAGCTTTCTTT CASSPGQGAGGTEAFF
NA NA TRBJ1-2 TRBV2 TGTGCCAGCAACTATGGCTACACCTTC CASNYGYTF